The T cell receptor beta chain under discussion was sequenced for a study of shared clonotypes between healthy human individuals. TCRdb's table, derived via immunoSEQ multiplex PCR, lists solely in-frame clones and lacks some. The table records 2,100,000 or so clones, around 95% of them present only once. Donors comprised only Caucasian adults living in Nashville, Tennessee. Concerning this clone itself: Its antigen remains unidentified.

Germline CDR1 reads SEHNR; CDR2 reads FQNEAQ (reference sequence). The length of the CDR3 is 16 residues. With 1 base removed from V and 6 bases from J, the gap between germline ends came to 19 bases. The study's findings and limits: Blood alone was sampled, and tissue repertoires likely differ.

Sequenced: naive CD4+ T cells sorted from blood. The subset is: CD45RA+ positively selected. The receptor was isolated from a man aged 18 to 29 in good health. This chain uses TRBV7-9 with TRBJ2-7, with D perhaps matching TRBD2 (6 bases). The CDR3 sequence is CASSLDGGTSLGEQYF. The CDR3 DNA reads TGTGCCAGCAGCTTAGACGGAGGGACCTCCCTGGGCGAGCAGTACTTC.